Listed here are 27 T cell receptor beta chains from one sample, sequenced in a study of shared clonotypes between healthy human individuals. Sequencing was performed with immunoSEQ multiplex PCR; in TCRdb, only in-frame clones are kept and a portion is missing. The sample carries 2 million to 2.5 million clones, more than 85% recorded once. The sample consisted of naive CD4+ T cells from PBMCs. Subset of the sample: CD45RA+ positively selected. Every receptor here comes from a young man in good health. Some clones in this sample may be carry-over from other donors' samples.

J is TRBJ2-5 and V is TRBV30; D remains ambiguous. V was clipped by 2 bases and J by 7 bases, with 11 bases between them. The CDR3 totals 12 residues. The germline gives CDR1 GTSNPN, CDR2 SVGIG (reference sequence). The CDR3 spells CAWSLSYGTQYF. The CDR3 DNA follows: TGTGCCTGGAGTTTGAGCTATGGGACCCAGTACTTC.

This chain connects TRBV5-4 to TRBJ2-2; D is possibly TRBD2 (5 bases). The V gene lost 4 bases and the J gene lost 3 bases, with 13 bases spanning the gap. Germline assignment: CDR1 SGHNT and CDR2 YYREEE (reference sequence). The CDR3 is 15 residues long. The chain's CDR3 is CASSRQLGDTGELFF. The DNA for the CDR3 is TGTGCCAGCAGCCGTCAACTAGGAGACACCGGGGAGCTGTTTTTT.

The chain is built from TRBV7-2 and TRBJ1-1; no reliable D call. Germline CDR1 SGHTA, CDR2 FQGNSA. The CDR3 has 15 residues. V was pared by 4 bases and J by 0 bases, with 12 bases between. The CDR3 protein is CASSSKVSMNTEAFF. The CDR3 DNA follows: TGTGCCAGCAGCTCAAAGGTATCAATGAACACTGAAGCTTTCTTT.

The chain carries TRBV7-2 and TRBJ2-7, with a weak D call TRBD1 (6 bases). The germline gives CDR1 SGHTA, CDR2 FQGNSA. CDR3 length equals 16 residues. The ends were cut back, 6 bases at V and 2 bases at J, with 20 bases in the middle. The CDR3 spells CASSFFPGTTTYEQYF. DNA of the CDR3: TGTGCCAGCAGTTTTTTCCCCGGGACAACCACCTACGAGCAGTACTTC. Using reference TRBV7-2 and TRBJ2-7 for the parts outside the CDR3, the full variable domain is GAGVSQSPSNKVTEKGKDVELRCDPISGHTALYWYRQSLGQGLEFLIYFQGNSAPDKSGLPSDRFSAERTGGSVSTLTIQRTQQEDSAVYLCASSFFPGTTTYEQYFGPGTRLTVT.

This clone appeared a few times. V and J are TRBV28 and TRBJ1-1, with a tentative D call TRBD1 (6 bases). The V gene lost 1 base and the J gene lost 4 bases, with 13 bases spanning the gap. CDR1 is MDHEN, CDR2 SYDVKM, per germline. CDR3 length: 15 residues. In nucleotides, the CDR3 is TGTGCCAGCAGTTTATACGGCAGGGGAGGCACTGAAGCTTTCTTT. This encodes CASSLYGRGGTEAFF.

The genes are TRBV5-1 and TRBJ1-2; D is perhaps TRBD1 (5 bases). The V gene's germline CDR1 is SGHRS and CDR2 YFSETQ. The germline V and J ends were trimmed by 5 bases and 1 base, with 12 bases remaining between them. The CDR3 is 14 residues long. The CDR3 DNA reads as TGCGCCAGCAGATGGGGGTTCGTTAACTATGGCTACACCTTC. Protein sequence: CASRWGFVNYGYTF.

The J gene is TRBJ2-7, the V gene TRBV7-8; D might be TRBD2 (5 bases). The CDR3 is 14 residues long. Looked up from germline, CDR1 is SGHVS and CDR2 is FQNEAQ. V was shortened by 1 base and J by 7 bases, with 14 bases between the two germline ends. The CDR3 is CASSLVPGNLEQYF. DNA for the CDR3: TGTGCCAGCAGCTTAGTACCGGGAAACCTGGAGCAGTACTTC.

The chain is built from TRBV5-4 and TRBJ2-1; TRBD2 aligns across 7 bases. CDR1 and CDR2 from the germline V gene are SGHNT and YYREEE (reference sequence). This CDR3 has 12 amino acids. V trimming: 10 bases; J trimming: 7 bases; junction bases outside the gene matches: 8. CDR3 sequence reads: CAAGGRRNEQFF. The CDR3 DNA reads as TGTGCCGCCGGGGGGAGGAGAAATGAGCAGTTCTTC.

The chain recombines TRBV9 with TRBJ1-2; tentatively, D is TRBD1 (5 bases). Looked up from germline, CDR1 is SGDLS and CDR2 is YYNGEE. This CDR3 has 14 residues. The V gene lost 6 bases and the J gene lost 6 bases, with 18 bases spanning the gap. This CDR3 reads CASTTPSQGHGYTF. The CDR3 DNA reads as TGTGCCAGCACCACCCCATCCCAGGGTCATGGCTACACCTTC. Drawing the rest from reference TRBV9 and TRBJ1-2, the complete variable domain is DSGVTQTPKHLITATGQRVTLRCSPRSGDLSVYWYQQSLDQGLQFLIQYYNGEERAKGNILERFSAQQFPDLHSELNLSSLELGDSALYFCASTTPSQGHGYTFGSGTRLTVV.

This clone showed up just once. V gene TRBV5-4 combines with J gene TRBJ2-7, with D tentatively TRBD2 (5 bases). V was cut by 0 bases and J by 3 bases, with 10 bases left in between. The CDR3 has 14 amino acids. Germline CDR1 and CDR2: SGHNT and YYREEE (reference sequence). This chain's CDR3 is CASSLGGALYEQYF. DNA for the CDR3: TGTGCCAGCAGCTTGGGGGGAGCCCTCTACGAGCAGTACTTC.

This clone was recorded a few times. This sample also contains other DNA sequences that code for the same CDR3. The V gene is TRBV2, the J gene TRBJ1-1, with a tentative D call TRBD1 (6 bases). This CDR3 is 13 amino acids long. Germline V CDR1 and CDR2: SNHLY, FYNNEI. V was pared by 6 bases and J by 1 base, with 9 bases between. The CDR3 is CASRIQGNTEAFF. CDR3 nucleotide sequence: TGTGCCAGCAGGATACAGGGGAACACTGAAGCTTTCTTT.

V usage is TRBV6-6 and J usage is TRBJ1-1; 7 bases fit TRBD1. Losses at the gene ends were 5 bases for V and 5 bases for J; bases not matched to a gene: 5. The germline CDR1 and CDR2 sequences are MNHNY and SVGAGI (reference sequence). CDR3 size: 13 residues. The DNA of the CDR3 is TGTGCCAGCAGTGCCACAGGGGAGACTGAAGCTTTCTTT. Protein sequence: CASSATGETEAFF.

The chain combines TRBV27 with TRBJ2-7, with D perhaps matching TRBD2 (6 bases). CDR1 MNHEY and CDR2 SMNVEV come from the germline V gene (reference sequence). The germline V and J ends were trimmed by 2 bases and 7 bases, with 15 bases remaining between them. There are 14 residues in the CDR3. Here the CDR3 DNA reads TGTGCCAGCAGTTTAATAGCGGCGACGGGGGAGCAGTACTTC. It translates to CASSLIAATGEQYF.

The rearrangement joins TRBV5-1 to TRBJ2-7; D is unresolved. The V end lost 0 bases, the J end lost 6 bases, and 7 bases lay between the germline ends. Germline V gives CDR1 SGHRS, CDR2 YFSETQ. There are 12 residues in the CDR3. CDR3 protein: CASSLDRLEQYF. The DNA of the CDR3 is TGCGCCAGCAGCTTGGACAGACTCGAGCAGTACTTC.

This chain connects TRBV9 to TRBJ1-1; D is ambiguous. V lost 0 bases to trimming and J lost 1 base, with 10 bases between them. The CDR3 runs 15 residues. CDR1 SGDLS and CDR2 YYNGEE come from the germline V gene. CDR3 sequence: CASSVDPHPNTEAFF. The CDR3 DNA reads as TGTGCCAGCAGCGTAGACCCCCACCCGAACACTGAAGCTTTCTTT.

J is TRBJ2-1 and V is TRBV7-3; D is unresolved. Trimming pared 1 base from V and 6 bases from J, leaving 19 bases between. This CDR3 region has 17 residues. The germline gives CDR1 SGHTA, CDR2 FQGTGA. The CDR3 region is CASSLIPSTSPANEQFF. For the CDR3, the DNA is TGTGCCAGCAGCTTAATCCCATCCACGTCCCCCGCCAATGAGCAGTTCTTC.

The chain joins TRBV27 to TRBJ1-4, with D perhaps matching TRBD1 (5 bases). Germline CDR1 reads MNHEY; CDR2 reads SMNVEV (reference sequence). The CDR3 covers 14 residues. The V gene lost 5 bases and the J gene lost 4 bases, with 11 bases spanning the gap. The CDR3 loop reads CASSEGYFNEKLFF. DNA of the CDR3: TGTGCCAGCAGTGAGGGGTATTTTAATGAAAAACTGTTTTTT.

The chain recombines TRBV6-6 with TRBJ2-7; TRBD2 aligns across 14 bases. V shed 6 bases, J shed 12 bases, and the junction held 7 bases outside the gene matches. Germline V gene sequence: CDR1 MNHNY, CDR2 SVGAGI (reference sequence). The CDR3 is 13 amino acids. The CDR3 DNA reads as TGTGCCAGCAGCGCGGGACTAGCGGGAGTGAGGTACTTC. It encodes CASSAGLAGVRYF.

A single count supports this clone. This chain connects TRBV13 to TRBJ1-1, with 8 bases identical to TRBD1. CDR1 PRHDT and CDR2 FYEKMQ come from the germline V gene (reference sequence). V shed 6 bases, J shed 4 bases, and the junction held 7 bases outside the gene matches. The CDR3 totals 14 residues. CDR3: CASRLQGVRTEAFF. In DNA, the CDR3 is TGTGCCAGCAGGCTACAGGGGGTCCGCACTGAAGCTTTCTTT. Combining the CDR3 with reference TRBV13 and TRBJ1-1 gives the whole variable domain AAGVIQSPRHLIKEKRETATLKCYPIPRHDTVYWYQQGPGQDPQFLISFYEKMQSDKGSIPDRFSAQQFSDYHSELNMSSLELGDSALYFCASRLQGVRTEAFFGQGTRLTVV.

The genes are TRBV29-1 and TRBJ2-2; 7 positions agree with TRBD1. After removal of 4 bases from V and 1 base from J, the junction contained 0 bases not matched to a gene. CDR3 length equals 13 residues. The germline V gene has CDR1 SQVTM and CDR2 ANQGSEA. The CDR3 loop is CSVGDRNTGELFF. Here the CDR3 DNA reads TGCAGCGTTGGGGACAGGAACACCGGGGAGCTGTTTTTT.

This chain links TRBV11-2 with TRBJ2-5; 8 bases are a match to TRBD1. CDR1 is SGHAT and CDR2 is FQNNGV in the germline V gene. The CDR3 sequence is 15 residues long. The trim removed 0 bases at V and 6 bases at J, leaving 6 bases unmatched. This CDR3 is CASSLDPTGEKTQYF. CDR3 coding DNA: TGTGCCAGCAGCTTAGACCCGACAGGGGAGAAGACCCAGTACTTC.

Notes on this clone: This sample also contains other DNA sequences that code for the same CDR3. The genes are TRBV28 and TRBJ1-5; 10 nucleotides agree with TRBD1. This CDR3 region has 14 residues. V was pared by 5 bases and J by 5 bases, with 3 bases of the junction left unmatched. Germline V gene data show CDR1 as MDHEN and CDR2 as SYDVKM. DNA of the CDR3: TGTGCCAGCAGTCCGGGGACAGGGGATCAGCCCCAGCATTTT. The encoded protein is CASSPGTGDQPQHF.

CDR3 in DNA: TGTGCCAGTAGTATAGGAGGGACACGGGAGCAGTTCTTC. Encoded protein: CASSIGGTREQFF. V is TRBV19 and J is TRBJ2-1; a possible D gene is TRBD1 (6 bases). V dropped 1 base and J dropped 10 bases, with 11 bases sitting between them. The CDR3 totals 13 residues. CDR1 is LNHDA and CDR2 is SQIVND in the germline V gene (reference sequence). Full variable domain (rest looked up from reference TRBV19 and TRBJ2-1): DGGITQSPKYLFRKEGQNVTLSCEQNLNHDAMYWYRQDPGQGLRLIYYSQIVNDFQKGDIAEGYSVSREKKESFPLTVTSAQKNPTAFYLCASSIGGTREQFFGPGTRLTVL.

The chain uses TRBV7-6 and TRBJ2-2; weak D call: TRBD1 (6 bases). The germline CDR1 and CDR2 sequences are SGHVS and FNYEAQ. V lost 5 bases and J lost 4, with 11 bases in between. The CDR3 is 14 amino acids. DNA of the CDR3: TGTGCCAGCAGCACTGGACAGTTCACCGGGGAGCTGTTTTTT. Translating gives CASSTGQFTGELFF.

The DNA for the CDR3 is TGTGCCAGCAGCTATCGTCCGGGGGAAAAACTGTTTTTT. It codes for CASSYRPGEKLFF. The V call is TRBV7-3, the J call TRBJ1-4; D call uncertain. The CDR3 length is 13 residues. From germline, CDR1 is SGHTA and CDR2 FQGTGA. V was clipped by 4 bases and J by 8 bases, with 11 bases between them.

V and J are TRBV11-2 and TRBJ1-3; weak D call: TRBD1 (5 bases). Looked up from germline, CDR1 is SGHAT and CDR2 is FQNNGV. V was trimmed by 7 bases and J by 0 bases, leaving 19 bases between them. There are 17 residues in the CDR3. The CDR3 here is CASNRDGTFHSGNTIYF. CDR3 DNA sequence: TGTGCCAGCAACCGGGACGGGACCTTCCACTCTGGAAACACCATATATTTT.

The gene calls are TRBV29-1 and TRBJ2-3; no clear D. Germline V gene data show CDR1 as SQVTM and CDR2 as ANQGSEA. CDR3 size: 13 residues. Trimming stripped 8 bases from V and 0 bases from J, with 12 bases between. The CDR3 reads CSYSGSSTDTQYF. In DNA form, the CDR3 reads TGCAGCTACAGTGGGTCTAGCACAGATACGCAGTATTTT.